The rows below give T cell receptor beta chains drawn from one sample of a study of T cell responses to AZD1222 COVID-19 vaccine. Clones were sequenced by immunoSEQ multiplex PCR, and TCRdb holds only the in-frame ones, with some missing. The profile shows roughly 100,000 clones, 90% of them singletons. This material consisted of peripheral blood, taken on day 0 of AZD1222 vaccination. The source is an adult in good health. CDR3s include the opening cysteine and the closing phenylalanine or tryptophan. The D gene is left open where the match is weak. Clone sizes are given selectively: once, few, many, or a class where the clone is expanded.

v_call: TRBV7-2; d_call: -; clone_size: -; cdr3_length: 16; j_call: TRBJ2-2; cdr3_nt: TGTGCCAGCAGCTTAAGCCTAGCAGCAGCAGTCGGGGAGCTGTTTTTT; cdr3_aa: CASSLSLAAAVGELFF
v_call: TRBV7-3; d_call: TRBD2; clone_size: -; cdr3_length: 15; j_call: TRBJ2-1; cdr3_nt: TGTGCCAGCAGCGTAACTAGCGGCTCCTACAATGAGCAGTTCTTC; cdr3_aa: CASSVTSGSYNEQFF
v_call: TRBV27; d_call: -; clone_size: -; cdr3_length: 15; j_call: TRBJ1-2; cdr3_nt: TGTGCCAGCAGTCCGGACCTGACGGGGCGGAGTGGCTACACCTTC; cdr3_aa: CASSPDLTGRSGYTF
v_call: TRBV11-3; d_call: -; clone_size: -; cdr3_length: 13; j_call: TRBJ2-4; cdr3_nt: TGTGCCAACCAACAGGGACCCAAAAACATTCAGTACTTC; cdr3_aa: CANQQGPKNIQYF
v_call: TRBV5-4; d_call: TRBD2; clone_size: once; cdr3_length: 18; j_call: TRBJ2-1; cdr3_nt: TGTGCCAGCAGCCCGAGTCTAGCGGGAGGGCCCGAGAGGAATGAGCAGTTCTTC; cdr3_aa: CASSPSLAGGPERNEQFF
v_call: TRBV3-1/TRBV3-2; d_call: -; clone_size: few; cdr3_length: 17; j_call: TRBJ2-2; cdr3_nt: TGTGCCAGCAGCCTCAGGGACAGACTAGTCTACACCGGGGAGCTGTTTTTT; cdr3_aa: CASSLRDRLVYTGELFF
v_call: TRBV11-3; d_call: -; clone_size: few; cdr3_length: 15; j_call: TRBJ1-5; cdr3_nt: TGTGCCAGCAGCTCAGACGGACAGTCGGATCAGCCCCAGCATTTT; cdr3_aa: CASSSDGQSDQPQHF
v_call: TRBV30; d_call: -; clone_size: -; cdr3_length: 12; j_call: TRBJ2-3; cdr3_nt: TGTGCCTGGAGTGTAGCCTTAGATACGCAGTATTTT; cdr3_aa: CAWSVALDTQYF
v_call: TRBV28; d_call: TRBD1; clone_size: -; cdr3_length: 15; j_call: TRBJ2-5; cdr3_nt: TGTGCCAGCTATGAGACAGGGGCCAAGGTTCCCAGGGTTAACTTC; cdr3_aa: CASYETGAKVPRVNF
v_call: TRBV7-2; d_call: -; clone_size: -; cdr3_length: 15; j_call: TRBJ1-4; cdr3_nt: TGTGCCAGCAGCCATGAGGTGGGCACTAATGAAAAACTGTTTTTT; cdr3_aa: CASSHEVGTNEKLFF
v_call: TRBV6-6; d_call: -; clone_size: -; cdr3_length: 11; j_call: TRBJ2-7; cdr3_nt: TGTGCCAGCAGTCGCTCCTACGAGCAGTACTTC; cdr3_aa: CASSRSYEQYF
v_call: TRBV10-3; d_call: -; clone_size: -; cdr3_length: 12; j_call: TRBJ1-5; cdr3_nt: TGTGCCGTAAGGGATAGCAATCAGCCCCAGCATTTT; cdr3_aa: CAVRDSNQPQHF
v_call: TRBV5-6; d_call: -; clone_size: -; cdr3_length: 13; j_call: TRBJ2-7; cdr3_nt: TGTGCCAGCAGCCCAGGGAACGCCCCGAGGGAATACTTC; cdr3_aa: CASSPGNAPREYF
v_call: TRBV12-3/TRBV12-4; d_call: TRBD1; clone_size: -; cdr3_length: 13; j_call: TRBJ2-5; cdr3_nt: TGTGCCAGCAGTGGGACAGGGAGAGAGACCCAGTACTTC; cdr3_aa: CASSGTGRETQYF
v_call: TRBV7-2; d_call: -; clone_size: -; cdr3_length: 15; j_call: TRBJ2-7; cdr3_nt: TGTGCCAGCAGCTTGGGGGAGGCCAAAAGAATCGAGCAGTACTTC; cdr3_aa: CASSLGEAKRIEQYF
v_call: TRBV21-1; d_call: -; clone_size: -; cdr3_length: 15; j_call: TRBJ2-7; cdr3_nt: TGTGCCAGCAGCGACCGGGACAGGCTCTCCTACGAGCAGTACTTC; cdr3_aa: CASSDRDRLSYEQYF
v_call: TRBV6-5; d_call: TRBD1; clone_size: -; cdr3_length: 14; j_call: TRBJ2-3; cdr3_nt: TGTGCCAGCAGTTTGGACAGGGTTAAAGATACGCAGTATTTT; cdr3_aa: CASSLDRVKDTQYF
v_call: TRBV6-2/TRBV6-3; d_call: -; clone_size: -; cdr3_length: 15; j_call: TRBJ2-1; cdr3_nt: TGTGCCAGCAGTCCCCGGGGAGGGGGTCACAATGAGCAGTTCTTC; cdr3_aa: CASSPRGGGHNEQFF
v_call: TRBV6-6; d_call: -; clone_size: -; cdr3_length: 13; j_call: TRBJ1-3; cdr3_nt: TGTGCCAGCAGGGACAGCTACCGAAACACCATATATTTT; cdr3_aa: CASRDSYRNTIYF
v_call: TRBV4-2; d_call: TRBD2; clone_size: -; cdr3_length: 17; j_call: TRBJ2-5; cdr3_nt: TGTGCCAGCAGCCAAGGGGAGTGGACTAGGCGGGTAGAGACCCAGTACTTC; cdr3_aa: CASSQGEWTRRVETQYF
v_call: TRBV5-1; d_call: -; clone_size: -; cdr3_length: 14; j_call: TRBJ2-7; cdr3_nt: TGCGCCAGCAGGATCCTCGAGGGAGCATACGAGCAGTACTTC; cdr3_aa: CASRILEGAYEQYF
v_call: TRBV5-6; d_call: TRBD2; clone_size: -; cdr3_length: 16; j_call: TRBJ2-2; cdr3_nt: TGTGCCAGCAGCTTCATACAGCGGGAAAGCACCGGGGAGCTGTTTTTT; cdr3_aa: CASSFIQRESTGELFF
v_call: TRBV5-1; d_call: TRBD2; clone_size: -; cdr3_length: 15; j_call: TRBJ2-7; cdr3_nt: TGCGCCAGCAGCCGACTAGCGGGAGAGTTATACGAGCAGTACTTC; cdr3_aa: CASSRLAGELYEQYF
v_call: TRBV5-1; d_call: -; clone_size: -; cdr3_length: 15; j_call: TRBJ2-2; cdr3_nt: TGCGCCAGCAGCTGGGAGGGACAGGAAGGCGGGGAGCTGTTTTTT; cdr3_aa: CASSWEGQEGGELFF
v_call: TRBV7-3; d_call: -; clone_size: -; cdr3_length: 13; j_call: TRBJ2-7; cdr3_nt: TGTGCCAGCAGCCTACAGGGCGGGTACGAGCAGTACTTC; cdr3_aa: CASSLQGGYEQYF
v_call: TRBV9; d_call: -; clone_size: -; cdr3_length: 12; j_call: TRBJ2-2; cdr3_nt: TGTGCCAGCAGCGCCGGTGAGGGGGAGCTGTTTTTT; cdr3_aa: CASSAGEGELFF
v_call: TRBV28; d_call: -; clone_size: -; cdr3_length: 15; j_call: TRBJ1-5; cdr3_nt: TGTGCCAGCAGTTTCACCGGGGGCGCATCTCAGCCCCAGCATTTT; cdr3_aa: CASSFTGGASQPQHF
v_call: TRBV10-3; d_call: -; clone_size: -; cdr3_length: 17; j_call: TRBJ2-1; cdr3_nt: TGTGCCATCAGTGGCCCGGGCGGGGGCAGCTCCTACAATGAGCAGTTCTTC; cdr3_aa: CAISGPGGGSSYNEQFF
v_call: TRBV5-6; d_call: TRBD2; clone_size: once; cdr3_length: 16; j_call: TRBJ2-2; cdr3_nt: TGTGCCAGCAGTCCTGCCGGGACTAGAGGGACCGGGGAGCTGTTTTTT; cdr3_aa: CASSPAGTRGTGELFF
v_call: TRBV23-1; d_call: TRBD1; clone_size: -; cdr3_length: 17; j_call: TRBJ2-2; cdr3_nt: TGCGCCAGCAGTCTTGACGTTCGGGACAGGGGCGCCGGGGAGCTGTTTTTT; cdr3_aa: CASSLDVRDRGAGELFF
v_call: TRBV4-1; d_call: -; clone_size: -; cdr3_length: 14; j_call: TRBJ1-2; cdr3_nt: TGCGCCAGCAGCCAAGATCGGACGGGCGATGGCTACACCTTC; cdr3_aa: CASSQDRTGDGYTF
v_call: TRBV10-3; d_call: -; clone_size: -; cdr3_length: 14; j_call: TRBJ2-5; cdr3_nt: TGTGCCATCAGTGAGGCGGGCGGCGGAGGGACCCAGTACTTC; cdr3_aa: CAISEAGGGGTQYF
v_call: TRBV14; d_call: -; clone_size: -; cdr3_length: 17; j_call: TRBJ1-1; cdr3_nt: TGTGCCAGCAGCCCCTCACCGGACCCACATAGGGACACTGAAGCTTTCTTT; cdr3_aa: CASSPSPDPHRDTEAFF
v_call: TRBV28; d_call: TRBD1; clone_size: -; cdr3_length: 13; j_call: TRBJ1-2; cdr3_nt: TGTGCCAGCAGTTCCCTCGACAGGGTCGGCTACACCTTC; cdr3_aa: CASSSLDRVGYTF
v_call: TRBV4-3; d_call: -; clone_size: -; cdr3_length: 15; j_call: TRBJ2-7; cdr3_nt: TGCGCCAGCAGCCAAGATGGGGGCCGAACCTACGAGCAGTACTTC; cdr3_aa: CASSQDGGRTYEQYF
v_call: TRBV6-5; d_call: -; clone_size: -; cdr3_length: 15; j_call: TRBJ2-4; cdr3_nt: TGTGCCAGCAGTTACGATAGGGACCCCAAAAACATTCAGTACTTC; cdr3_aa: CASSYDRDPKNIQYF
v_call: TRBV19; d_call: -; clone_size: -; cdr3_length: 14; j_call: TRBJ1-1; cdr3_nt: TGTGCCAGTAGTATAGACTTGGGGTGGACTGAAGCTTTCTTT; cdr3_aa: CASSIDLGWTEAFF
v_call: TRBV11-2; d_call: -; clone_size: few; cdr3_length: 14; j_call: TRBJ1-3; cdr3_nt: TGTGCCAGCAGCTTTGTGGGGGCGGGAAACACCATATATTTT; cdr3_aa: CASSFVGAGNTIYF
v_call: TRBV29-1; d_call: -; clone_size: -; cdr3_length: 13; j_call: TRBJ1-5; cdr3_nt: TGCAGCGTTGTAGACAGGTACAATCAGCCCCAGCATTTT; cdr3_aa: CSVVDRYNQPQHF
v_call: TRBV7-2; d_call: -; clone_size: -; cdr3_length: 15; j_call: TRBJ2-5; cdr3_nt: TGTGCCAGCAGCAGTTTCCTCGGGGCGGATGAGACCCAGTACTTC; cdr3_aa: CASSSFLGADETQYF
v_call: TRBV28; d_call: TRBD1; clone_size: -; cdr3_length: 16; j_call: TRBJ1-5; cdr3_nt: TGTGCCAGCACCACGAGCCTCGTCCGGACAGGTCAGCCCCAGCATTTT; cdr3_aa: CASTTSLVRTGQPQHF
v_call: TRBV28; d_call: TRBD2; clone_size: -; cdr3_length: 10; j_call: TRBJ2-7; cdr3_nt: TGCGGGGCGGGAGGGCTGGAGCAGTACTTC; cdr3_aa: CGAGGLEQYF
v_call: TRBV7-9; d_call: TRBD2; clone_size: -; cdr3_length: 17; j_call: TRBJ2-7; cdr3_nt: TGTGCCAGCAGCCCCGGGACTAGCGGGAGTTTGCCCTACGAGCAGTACTTC; cdr3_aa: CASSPGTSGSLPYEQYF
v_call: TRBV19; d_call: -; clone_size: -; cdr3_length: 13; j_call: TRBJ1-5; cdr3_nt: TGTGCCTCCGCTGGATGGGGCAATCAGCCCCAGCATTTT; cdr3_aa: CASAGWGNQPQHF
v_call: TRBV19; d_call: -; clone_size: once; cdr3_length: 13; j_call: TRBJ1-6; cdr3_nt: TGTGCCAGTAGTATGACGGAGAATTCACCCCTCCACTTT; cdr3_aa: CASSMTENSPLHF
v_call: TRBV7-3; d_call: -; clone_size: -; cdr3_length: 12; j_call: TRBJ2-1; cdr3_nt: TGTGCCAGCAGCTTGACAGGCAATGAGCAGTTCTTC; cdr3_aa: CASSLTGNEQFF
v_call: TRBV19; d_call: TRBD2; clone_size: -; cdr3_length: 15; j_call: TRBJ2-1; cdr3_nt: TGTGCCAGTAGTTCGCTAGCGGGAGGATTGAATGAGCAGTTCTTC; cdr3_aa: CASSSLAGGLNEQFF